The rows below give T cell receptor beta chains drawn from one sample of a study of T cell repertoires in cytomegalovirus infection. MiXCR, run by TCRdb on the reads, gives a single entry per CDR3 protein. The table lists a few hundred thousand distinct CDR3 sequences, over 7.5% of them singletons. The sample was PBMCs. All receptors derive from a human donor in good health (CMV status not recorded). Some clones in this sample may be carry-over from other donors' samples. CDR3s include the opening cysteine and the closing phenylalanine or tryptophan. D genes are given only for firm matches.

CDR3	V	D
CASSPQSSGNTIYF	TRBV28	NA
CSASSPGRGRNTEAFF	TRBV20-1	NA
CASSPMDRNTGELFF	TRBV4-1	NA
CASTTQGVGMNTEAFF	TRBV12-3/TRBV12-4	TRBD1
CASSLSWGAAYNEQFF	TRBV7-2	NA
CASTSGRGRNEQFF	TRBV28	TRBD2
CASSWRQFYEQYF	TRBV6-2/TRBV6-3	NA
CASSLRDIPPFNYGYTF	TRBV11-3	NA
CSAIGGSGTEAFF	TRBV20-1	NA
CASSPPGQGARSTEAFF	TRBV7-6	TRBD1
CASSLKVVPNTGELFF	TRBV7-8	NA
CASSSSGTAYNQPQHF	TRBV19	TRBD1
CASSLGSSGKIYEQYF	TRBV11-2	TRBD2
CASSRGQGVLGEQYF	TRBV12-3/TRBV12-4	TRBD1
CASSPVRGEQFF	TRBV7-2	NA
CEDGEGETQYF	TRBV6-5	TRBD2
CASSFPEPNEKLFF	TRBV7-2	NA
CAISDQGDYDYEQYF	TRBV10-3	NA
CASSARGSLAEQFF	TRBV7-6	NA
CASSFVRGPEQFF	TRBV7-2	TRBD1
CASSFGGEAFF	TRBV12-3/TRBV12-4	NA
CSADPREEGEKLFF	TRBV20-1	NA
CASSFLKSSYNEQFF	TRBV5-1	NA
CASSYSGGAGETQYF	TRBV6-5	TRBD2
CASSSRGLAGADTQYF	TRBV7-2	TRBD2
CAINSRKSADTQYF	TRBV10-3	NA
CASSPRDRRETQYF	TRBV7-9	NA
CASSLQPLAGDPTYNEQFF	TRBV5-1	TRBD2
CASSLGGDPKELFF	TRBV7-9	NA
CASSYSSGGGYNEQFF	TRBV7-2	NA
CASSPLGQGQEQYF	TRBV6-1	TRBD1
CASSVPTEAFF	TRBV10-1	NA